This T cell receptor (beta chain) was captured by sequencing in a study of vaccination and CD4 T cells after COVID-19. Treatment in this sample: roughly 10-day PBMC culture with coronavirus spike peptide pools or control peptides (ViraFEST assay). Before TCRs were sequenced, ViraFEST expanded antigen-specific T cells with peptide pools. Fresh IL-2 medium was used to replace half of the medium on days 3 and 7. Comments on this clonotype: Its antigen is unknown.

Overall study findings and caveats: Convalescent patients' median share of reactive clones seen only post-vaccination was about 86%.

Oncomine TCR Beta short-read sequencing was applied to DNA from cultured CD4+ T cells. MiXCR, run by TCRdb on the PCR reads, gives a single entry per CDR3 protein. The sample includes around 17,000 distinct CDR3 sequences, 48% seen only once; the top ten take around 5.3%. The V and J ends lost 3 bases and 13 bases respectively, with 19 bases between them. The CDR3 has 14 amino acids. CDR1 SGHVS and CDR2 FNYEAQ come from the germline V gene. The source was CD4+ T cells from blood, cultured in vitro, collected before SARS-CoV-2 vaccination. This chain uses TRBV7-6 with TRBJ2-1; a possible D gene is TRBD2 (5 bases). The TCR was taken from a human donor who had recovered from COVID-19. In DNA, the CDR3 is TGTGCCAGCAGCTTTGAAGCCCAGGCGGCGGGTCAGTTCTTC. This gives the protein CASSFEAQAAGQFF.